A selection of T cell receptor beta chains follows, all from one sample in a study of early T cells in non-severe SARS-CoV-2 infection. TCRdb re-called the 5' RACE reads with MiXCR, one entry per CDR3 protein. Counted here are tens of thousands of distinct CDR3 sequences, approximately 13% occurring once; the ten biggest clones make up roughly 4%. The material sequenced was whole blood. The receptors derive from an adult who was a healthcare worker with PCR-confirmed SARS-CoV-2 infection or an uninfected control (not recorded which). Each CDR3 is given with its conserved first and last residue. The D gene is left open where the match is weak. Clone size appears in some rows only: once, few, many, or a class for an expanded clone.

j_call,v_call,d_call,clone_size,cdr3_aa,cdr3_nt
TRBJ2-7,TRBV29-1,TRBD2,.,CSVASGSVYEQYF,TGCAGCGTTGCCAGCGGGAGTGTCTACGAGCAGTACTTC
TRBJ2-3,TRBV10-2,TRBD2,many,CASSEPSGGVTDTQYF,TGCGCCAGCAGTGAGCCTAGCGGGGGAGTCACAGATACGCAGTATTTT
TRBJ2-3,TRBV7-2,.,many,CASSPLYGGMGTDTQYF,TGTGCCAGCAGTCCTTTATACGGGGGCATGGGCACAGATACGCAGTATTTT
TRBJ2-7,TRBV20-1,.,many,CSARESMRTQGKDYEQYF,TGCAGTGCTAGAGAGTCAATGCGGACTCAGGGTAAGGACTACGAGCAGTACTTC
TRBJ2-5,TRBV20-1,TRBD1,few,CSARDLGTGYQETQYF,TGCAGTGCTAGAGATCTAGGGACAGGGTACCAAGAGACCCAGTACTTC
TRBJ2-2,TRBV11-2,.,few,CASSLEGGYTGELFF,TGTGCCAGCAGCTTAGAGGGGGGCTATACCGGGGAGCTGTTTTTT
TRBJ2-2,TRBV4-1,.,many,CASSLRGELFF,TGCGCCAGCAGCCTTAGAGGGGAGCTGTTTTTT
TRBJ1-4,TRBV24-1,.,few,CATSDWGEKLFF,TGTGCCACCAGTGATTGGGGTGAAAAACTGTTTTTT
TRBJ2-1,TRBV19,.,.,CASPGYNEQFF,TGTGCCAGCCCCGGATACAATGAGCAGTTCTTC
TRBJ2-3,TRBV10-1,TRBD1,once,CASSEWTGGTDTQYF,TGCGCCAGCAGTGAGTGGACAGGGGGCACAGATACGCAGTATTTT
TRBJ2-3,TRBV5-4,TRBD1,.,CASSPWGTGSTDTQYF,TGTGCCAGCAGCCCGTGGGGGACAGGAAGCACAGATACGCAGTATTTT
TRBJ1-5,TRBV6-6,.,.,CASSYRGIFVNQPQHF,TGTGCCAGCAGTTACAGGGGAATTTTCGTGAATCAGCCCCAGCATTTT
TRBJ1-3,TRBV7-9,TRBD1,few,CASSIGTGDSGNTIYF,TGTGCCAGCAGCATCGGGACAGGTGATTCTGGAAACACCATATATTTT
TRBJ2-4,TRBV7-9,TRBD1,.,CASSPDRGRAKNIQYF,TGTGCCAGCAGCCCCGACAGGGGGCGAGCCAAAAACATTCAGTACTTC
TRBJ2-7,TRBV7-9,.,few,CASSVSRGYYEQYF,TGTGCCAGCAGCGTGAGTCGGGGCTACTACGAGCAGTACTTC
TRBJ2-3,TRBV6-1,TRBD2,few,CASKTGGSYTDTQYF,TGTGCCAGCAAAACGGGGGGATCCTACACAGATACGCAGTATTTT
TRBJ1-4,TRBV6-5,.,many,CASSRANEKLFF,TGTGCCAGCAGCAGGGCTAATGAAAAACTGTTTTTT
TRBJ1-2,TRBV5-6,.,many,CASSSRTAFDGYTF,TGTGCCAGCAGCTCTAGGACAGCCTTTGATGGCTACACCTTC
TRBJ2-2,TRBV11-2,.,few,CASSPSGSNTGELFF,TGTGCCAGCAGCCCCTCAGGGAGTAACACCGGGGAGCTGTTTTTT
TRBJ2-7,TRBV7-2,.,few,CASRSQGGTYEQYF,TGTGCCAGCAGATCCCAGGGAGGAACCTACGAGCAGTACTTC
TRBJ2-1,TRBV20-1,.,many,CSASGGRSYNEQFF,TGCAGTGCTAGTGGGGGTAGGTCCTACAATGAGCAGTTCTTC
TRBJ2-7,TRBV7-8,.,many,CASSLAGWVDGSYEQYF,TGTGCCAGCAGCTTAGCGGGATGGGTAGACGGATCCTACGAGCAGTACTTC
TRBJ1-1,TRBV7-3,.,.,CASSLTMGGEAFF,TGTGCCAGCAGCTTAACGATGGGGGGAGAAGCTTTCTTT
TRBJ2-7,TRBV11-2,TRBD2,.,CASSSSGGVLSPEQYF,TGTGCCAGCAGCTCCAGCGGGGGCGTTCTGTCCCCCGAGCAGTACTTC
TRBJ2-3,TRBV11-2,.,.,CASSFTKVRGADTQYF,TGTGCCAGCAGCTTCACGAAAGTTAGGGGCGCAGATACGCAGTATTTT
TRBJ2-7,TRBV29-1,.,.,CSVEGPGGAEQYF,TGCAGCGTTGAAGGTCCAGGGGGGGCCGAGCAGTACTTC
TRBJ1-1,TRBV18,.,.,CASSRGAETEAFF,TGTGCCAGCTCACGAGGGGCAGAAACTGAAGCTTTCTTT
TRBJ1-4,TRBV4-3,.,few,CASSQDARGEKLFF,TGCGCCAGCAGCCAAGATGCACGGGGTGAAAAACTGTTTTTT
TRBJ1-6,TRBV11-2,.,.,CASSFGLSPNSPLHF,TGTGCCAGCAGCTTCGGCTTGTCTCCCAATTCACCCCTCCACTTT
TRBJ1-5,TRBV3-1,TRBD1,many,CASSQGDRAQPQHF,TGTGCCAGCAGCCAAGGGGACAGGGCCCAGCCCCAGCATTTT
TRBJ1-1,TRBV7-9,TRBD1,.,CASSPRQGDTEAFF,TGTGCCAGCAGCCCACGACAGGGCGACACTGAAGCTTTCTTT
TRBJ2-7,TRBV21-1,.,few,CASPDKSPRGMMYEQYF,TGTGCCAGCCCTGACAAGTCCCCGCGGGGGATGATGTACGAGCAGTACTTC
TRBJ1-3,TRBV6-6,.,few,CASSYSGDSAGNTIYF,TGTGCCAGCAGTTACTCAGGGGACTCGGCTGGAAACACCATATATTTT
TRBJ2-1,TRBV11-2,TRBD2,.,CASSLRGYLAGGSYNEQFF,TGTGCCAGCAGCTTAAGGGGGTACTTAGCGGGAGGGTCCTACAATGAGCAGTTCTTC
TRBJ2-7,TRBV11-2,TRBD2,many,CASSGLAGVSYEQYF,TGTGCCAGCAGCGGACTAGCGGGAGTTTCCTACGAGCAGTACTTC
TRBJ2-5,TRBV18,.,many,CASSPSPQRETQYF,TGTGCCAGCTCACCCAGTCCCCAACGAGAGACCCAGTACTTC
TRBJ2-7,TRBV27,TRBD2,many,CASRTSGAYEQYF,TGTGCCAGCAGGACTAGCGGGGCCTACGAGCAGTACTTC
TRBJ2-7,TRBV5-1,TRBD1,.,CASSLGDRTYEQYF,TGCGCCAGCAGCTTGGGGGACAGGACATACGAGCAGTACTTC
TRBJ2-2,TRBV7-8,TRBD2,few,CASSLVLLAGGTGELFF,TGTGCCAGCAGCTTAGTGCTTCTCGCGGGAGGCACCGGGGAGCTGTTTTTT
TRBJ2-5,TRBV4-3,TRBD2,many,CASSYGLAGGVETQYF,TGCGCCAGCAGCTACGGACTAGCGGGGGGAGTAGAGACCCAGTACTTC
TRBJ2-3,TRBV5-1,.,.,CASSPTPSLGRPDTQYF,TGCGCCAGCAGCCCGACTCCCTCACTAGGTCGCCCAGATACGCAGTATTTT
TRBJ1-2,TRBV7-9,.,many,CASTLRRAGADYTF,TGTGCCAGCACCCTTCGACGCGCGGGTGCCGACTACACCTTC
TRBJ2-1,TRBV6-2/TRBV6-3,.,few,CASSYGTNNEQFF,TGTGCCAGCAGTTACGGCACCAACAATGAGCAGTTCTTC
TRBJ2-5,TRBV7-2,TRBD2,few,CASSLGTSGGASETQYF,TGTGCCAGCAGCCTCGGGACTAGCGGGGGGGCCAGTGAGACCCAGTACTTC
TRBJ2-3,TRBV20-1,TRBD2,few,CSAADRLAGGPGTQYF,TGCAGTGCCGCTGATAGGCTAGCGGGAGGGCCCGGTACGCAGTATTTT
TRBJ2-1,TRBV5-8,.,.,CASRLEAFKSSYNEQFF,TGTGCCAGCAGACTGGAGGCGTTCAAAAGCTCCTACAATGAGCAGTTCTTC
TRBJ2-3,TRBV5-1,.,many,CASSFSPSSNPDTQYF,TGCGCCAGCAGCTTCTCCCCTAGCAGTAACCCAGATACGCAGTATTTT
TRBJ1-6,TRBV5-1,.,few,CASSLDGSSGSPLHF,TGCGCCAGCAGCTTGGACGGCAGTTCTGGTTCACCCCTCCACTTT
TRBJ2-1,TRBV7-9,.,few,CASSLVLDNEQFF,TGTGCCAGCAGCTTAGTTCTGGATAATGAGCAGTTCTTC
TRBJ2-2,TRBV3-1,.,many,CASSRSGAGELFF,TGTGCCAGCAGCCGAAGTGGTGCCGGGGAGCTGTTTTTT
TRBJ1-4,TRBV4-1,.,few,CASSLAPSPGAVHEKLFF,TGCGCCAGCAGCCTGGCCCCCTCTCCCGGTGCAGTACACGAAAAACTGTTTTTT
TRBJ1-1,TRBV12-3/TRBV12-4,.,many,CASSLRRTEAFF,TGTGCCAGCAGTTTGAGGAGAACTGAAGCTTTCTTT
TRBJ2-1,TRBV24-1,TRBD2,many,CATSDPGGRAVEQFF,TGTGCCACCAGTGATCCGGGCGGGAGGGCCGTTGAGCAGTTCTTC
TRBJ2-7,TRBV10-2,TRBD1,many,CAAGPRGPREQYF,TGCGCCGCCGGGCCCAGGGGGCCTCGCGAGCAGTACTTC
TRBJ1-1,TRBV24-1,.,many,CATSEQGNTEAFF,TGTGCCACCAGTGAGCAGGGGAACACTGAAGCTTTCTTT
TRBJ2-3,TRBV7-9,TRBD2,.,CASSLYSGDTSDTQYF,TGTGCCAGCAGCTTGTATAGCGGGGACACCTCAGATACGCAGTATTTT
TRBJ2-1,TRBV11-2,.,few,CASSLDSQRNEQFF,TGTGCCAGCAGCTTAGATTCCCAACGGAATGAGCAGTTCTTC
TRBJ2-1,TRBV7-2,.,.,CASTLGGRYNEQFF,TGTGCCAGCACCCTAGGGGGGCGCTACAATGAGCAGTTCTTC
TRBJ1-1,TRBV7-8,.,.,CASTPVGGTPNTEAFF,TGTGCCAGTACCCCGGTAGGGGGGACCCCGAACACTGAAGCTTTCTTT